Listed below are T cell receptor beta chains from one sample, sequenced in a study of T-cell reconstitution after alpha-beta-depleted transplantation in children. TCRdb fed the PCR reads into MiXCR, producing one record per CDR3 protein. The sample carries 450,000 to 600,000 distinct CDR3 sequences, 10% to 15% recorded once. The input for sequencing was PBMCs, mostly from graft donor cells, taken 360 days after TCRalphabeta/CD19-depleted stem cell transplant. Receptors were obtained from a male patient aged 10 to 17 who had a stem cell transplant for acute myeloid leukemia, so the T cells may come from the graft donor. Each CDR3 is given with its conserved first and last residue. A D gene is named only where the DNA matches it firmly. Clone size is not always given. Where it is, it says once, few, many or a class for expanded clones.

CASSQGSPSGTGELFF TGTGCCAGCAGCCAGGGTTCTCCTAGCGGCACCGGGGAGCTGTTTTTT TRBD2 TRBV3-1 many TRBJ2-2
CASSYSDSSETQYF TGTGCCAGCAGTTACTCGGATAGCTCGGAGACCCAGTACTTC - TRBV6-5 - TRBJ2-5
CASSDSGSGRMYNEQFF TGTGCCAGCAGTGACTCGGGTAGCGGGAGAATGTACAATGAGCAGTTCTTC TRBD2 TRBV6-4 - TRBJ2-1
CSAWTGGLAQHF TGCAGTGCATGGACAGGAGGCTTGGCCCAGCATTTT TRBD1 TRBV20-1 few TRBJ1-5
CSSRSLRHTEAFF TGTTCCAGCAGGTCGCTGAGGCACACTGAAGCTTTCTTT - TRBV12-3/TRBV12-4 - TRBJ1-1
CSARDQPGQGAYNSPLHF TGCAGTGCTAGAGATCAACCGGGACAGGGGGCCTATAATTCACCCCTCCACTTT TRBD1 TRBV20-1 many TRBJ1-6
CASSLAGAIAKNIQYF TGTGCCAGCAGCTTAGCGGGGGCTATAGCCAAAAACATTCAGTACTTC - TRBV7-2 many TRBJ2-4
CSVGQGGEGEQFF TGCAGCGTTGGTCAGGGGGGAGAGGGTGAGCAGTTCTTC - TRBV29-1 - TRBJ2-1
CASSYPASSTDTQYF TGTGCCAGCAGTTACCCCGCTAGCTCCACAGATACGCAGTATTTT - TRBV6-2/TRBV6-3 - TRBJ2-3
CASSFASYEQYF TGTGCCAGCTCATTCGCATCCTACGAGCAGTACTTC - TRBV12-3/TRBV12-4 many TRBJ2-7